Sequencing of this TCR beta chain was carried out in a study of T cells after yellow fever vaccination. Study-wide context: Each low-cell-number fraction was prepared by means of SMART-Seq v4 Ultra Low Input. General study results and limits: In post-booster samples, most primary-vaccination clones reappeared (about 97% CD4, 88% CD8). The secondary response showed a weaker magnitude and a faster peak, day 5 versus 15.

Researchers made TCR cDNA using 5'RACE template switching, and this step added a universal primer site and UMIs. TCRdb re-called the 5' RACE reads with MiXCR, one entry per CDR3 protein. Of 500,000 to 550,000 distinct CDR3 sequences in the sample, just over 20% were seen once. The CDR3 totals 17 residues. With 0 bases removed from V and 4 bases from J, the gap between germline ends came to 16 bases. A note on this clonotype: The antigen remains unidentified.

The receptor comes from a man aged 18 to 29 who received the YFV17D yellow fever vaccine. The specimen comprised PBMCs, sampled less than 25 days after the first yellow fever vaccination. This rearrangement joins TRBV12-3 or TRBV12-4 to TRBJ2-4; possibly TRBD2 for D (6 bases). The CDR3 bases are TGTGCCAGCAGTTTAGCGGCGTCAGGGAGGTCAAAAAACATTCAGTACTTC. Its translation: CASSLAASGRSKNIQYF.